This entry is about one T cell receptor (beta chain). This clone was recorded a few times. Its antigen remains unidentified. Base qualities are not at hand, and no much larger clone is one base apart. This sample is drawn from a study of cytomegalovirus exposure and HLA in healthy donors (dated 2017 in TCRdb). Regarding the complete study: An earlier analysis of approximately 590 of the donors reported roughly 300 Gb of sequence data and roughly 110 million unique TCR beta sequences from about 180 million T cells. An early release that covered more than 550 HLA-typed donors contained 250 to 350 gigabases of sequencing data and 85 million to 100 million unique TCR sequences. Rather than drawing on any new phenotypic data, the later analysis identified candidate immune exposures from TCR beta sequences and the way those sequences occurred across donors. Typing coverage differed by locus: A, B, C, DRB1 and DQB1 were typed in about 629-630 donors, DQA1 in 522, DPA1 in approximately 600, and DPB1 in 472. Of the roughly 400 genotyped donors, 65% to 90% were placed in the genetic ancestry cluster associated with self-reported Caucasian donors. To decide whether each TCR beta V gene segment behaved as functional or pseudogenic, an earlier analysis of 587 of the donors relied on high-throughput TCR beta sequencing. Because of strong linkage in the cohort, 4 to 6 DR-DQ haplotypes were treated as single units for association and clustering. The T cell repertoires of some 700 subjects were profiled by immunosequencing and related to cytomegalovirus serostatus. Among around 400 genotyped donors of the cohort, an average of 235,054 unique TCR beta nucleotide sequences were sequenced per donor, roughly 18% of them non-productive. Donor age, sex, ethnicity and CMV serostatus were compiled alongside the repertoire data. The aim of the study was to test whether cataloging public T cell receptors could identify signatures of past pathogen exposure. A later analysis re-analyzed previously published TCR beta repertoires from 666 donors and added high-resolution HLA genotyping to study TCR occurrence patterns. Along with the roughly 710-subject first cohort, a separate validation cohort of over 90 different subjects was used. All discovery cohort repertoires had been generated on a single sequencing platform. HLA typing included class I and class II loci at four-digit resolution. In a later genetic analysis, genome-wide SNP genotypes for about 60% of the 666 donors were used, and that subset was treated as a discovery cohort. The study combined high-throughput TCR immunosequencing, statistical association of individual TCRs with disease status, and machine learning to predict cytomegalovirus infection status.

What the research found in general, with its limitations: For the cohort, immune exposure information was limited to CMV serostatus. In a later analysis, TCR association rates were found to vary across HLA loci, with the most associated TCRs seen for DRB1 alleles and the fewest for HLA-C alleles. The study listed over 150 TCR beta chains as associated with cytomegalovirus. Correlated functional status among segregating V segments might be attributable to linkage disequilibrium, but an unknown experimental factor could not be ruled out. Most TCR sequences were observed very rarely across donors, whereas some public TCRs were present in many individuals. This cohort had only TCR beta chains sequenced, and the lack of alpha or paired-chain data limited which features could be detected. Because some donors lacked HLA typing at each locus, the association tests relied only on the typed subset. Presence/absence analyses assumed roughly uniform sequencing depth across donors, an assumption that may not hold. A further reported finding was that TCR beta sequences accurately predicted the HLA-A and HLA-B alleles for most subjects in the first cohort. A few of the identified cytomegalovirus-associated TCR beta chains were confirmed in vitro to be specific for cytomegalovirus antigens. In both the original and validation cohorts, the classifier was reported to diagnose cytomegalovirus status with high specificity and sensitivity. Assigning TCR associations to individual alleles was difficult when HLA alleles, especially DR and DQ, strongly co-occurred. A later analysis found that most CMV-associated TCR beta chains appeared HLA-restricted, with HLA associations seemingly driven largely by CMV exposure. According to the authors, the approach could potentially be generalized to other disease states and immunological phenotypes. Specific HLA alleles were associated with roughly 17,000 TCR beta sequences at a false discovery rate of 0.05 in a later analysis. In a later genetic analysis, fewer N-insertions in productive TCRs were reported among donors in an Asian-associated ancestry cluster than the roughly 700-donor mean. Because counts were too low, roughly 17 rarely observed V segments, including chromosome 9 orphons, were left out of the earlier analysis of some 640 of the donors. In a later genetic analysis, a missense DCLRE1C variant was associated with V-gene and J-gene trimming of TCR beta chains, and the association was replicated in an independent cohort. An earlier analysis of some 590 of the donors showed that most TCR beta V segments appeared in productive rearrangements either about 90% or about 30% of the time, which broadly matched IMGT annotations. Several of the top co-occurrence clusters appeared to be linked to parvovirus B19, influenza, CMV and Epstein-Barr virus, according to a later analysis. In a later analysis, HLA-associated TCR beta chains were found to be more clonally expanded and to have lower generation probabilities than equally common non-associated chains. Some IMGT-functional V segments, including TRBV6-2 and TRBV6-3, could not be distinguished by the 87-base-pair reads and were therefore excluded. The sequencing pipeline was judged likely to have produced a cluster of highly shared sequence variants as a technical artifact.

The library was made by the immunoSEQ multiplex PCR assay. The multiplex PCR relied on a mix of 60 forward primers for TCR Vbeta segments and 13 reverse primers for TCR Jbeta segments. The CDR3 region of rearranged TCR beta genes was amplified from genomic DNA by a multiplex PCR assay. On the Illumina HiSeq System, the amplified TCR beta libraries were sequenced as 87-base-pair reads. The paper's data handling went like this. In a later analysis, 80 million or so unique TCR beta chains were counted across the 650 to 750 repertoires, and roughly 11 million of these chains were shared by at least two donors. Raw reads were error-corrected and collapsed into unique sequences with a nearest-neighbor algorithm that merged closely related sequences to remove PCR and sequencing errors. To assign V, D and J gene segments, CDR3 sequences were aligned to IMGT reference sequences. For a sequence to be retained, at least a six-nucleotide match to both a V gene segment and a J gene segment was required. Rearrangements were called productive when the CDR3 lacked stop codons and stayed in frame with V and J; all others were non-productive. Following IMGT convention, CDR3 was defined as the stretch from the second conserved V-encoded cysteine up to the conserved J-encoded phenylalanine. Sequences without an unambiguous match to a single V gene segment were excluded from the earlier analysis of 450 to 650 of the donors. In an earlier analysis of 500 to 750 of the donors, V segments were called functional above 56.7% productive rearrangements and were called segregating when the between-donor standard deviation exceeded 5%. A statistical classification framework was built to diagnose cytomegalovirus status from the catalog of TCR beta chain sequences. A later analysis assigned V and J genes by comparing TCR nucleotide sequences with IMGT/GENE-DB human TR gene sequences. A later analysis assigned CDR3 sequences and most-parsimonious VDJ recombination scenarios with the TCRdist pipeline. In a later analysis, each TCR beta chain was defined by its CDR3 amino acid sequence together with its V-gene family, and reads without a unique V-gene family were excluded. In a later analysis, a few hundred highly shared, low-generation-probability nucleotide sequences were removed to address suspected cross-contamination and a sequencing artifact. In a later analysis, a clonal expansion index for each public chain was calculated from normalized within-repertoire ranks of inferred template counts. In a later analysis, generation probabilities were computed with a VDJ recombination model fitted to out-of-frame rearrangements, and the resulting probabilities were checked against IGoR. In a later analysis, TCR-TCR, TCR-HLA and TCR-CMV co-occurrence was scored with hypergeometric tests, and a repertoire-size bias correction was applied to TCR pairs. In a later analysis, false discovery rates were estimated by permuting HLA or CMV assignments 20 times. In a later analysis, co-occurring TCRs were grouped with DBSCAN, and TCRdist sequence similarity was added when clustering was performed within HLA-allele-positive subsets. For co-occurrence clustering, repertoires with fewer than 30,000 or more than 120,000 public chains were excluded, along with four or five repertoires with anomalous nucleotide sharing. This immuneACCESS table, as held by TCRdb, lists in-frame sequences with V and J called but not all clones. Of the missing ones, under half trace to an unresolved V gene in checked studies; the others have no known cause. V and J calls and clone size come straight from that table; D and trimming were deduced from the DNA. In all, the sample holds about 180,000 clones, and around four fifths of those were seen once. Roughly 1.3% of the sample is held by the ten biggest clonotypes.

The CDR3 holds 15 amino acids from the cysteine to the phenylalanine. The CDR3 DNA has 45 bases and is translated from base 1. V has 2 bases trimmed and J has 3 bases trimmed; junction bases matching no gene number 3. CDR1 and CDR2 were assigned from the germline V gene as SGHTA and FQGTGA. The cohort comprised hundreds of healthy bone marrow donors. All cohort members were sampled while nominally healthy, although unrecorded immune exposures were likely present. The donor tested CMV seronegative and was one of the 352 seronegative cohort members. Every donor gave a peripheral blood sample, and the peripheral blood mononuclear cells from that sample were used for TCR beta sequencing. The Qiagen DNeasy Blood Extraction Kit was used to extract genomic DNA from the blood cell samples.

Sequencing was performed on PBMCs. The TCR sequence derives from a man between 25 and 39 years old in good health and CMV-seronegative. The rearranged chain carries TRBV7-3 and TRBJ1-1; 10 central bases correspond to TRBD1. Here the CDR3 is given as CASSLDRGRHTEAFF. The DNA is TGTGCCAGCAGCTTAGACAGGGGGCGGCACACTGAAGCTTTCTTT.